This TCR beta chain comes out of a study of regulatory T cells in long-lasting Graves disease. Study-wide results and caveats: Persistent disease was associated with favored TRBV28 usage and with favored use of TRBJ1-2 and TRBJ2-5.

CDR3 length: 13 amino acids. The germline gives CDR1 ENHRY, CDR2 SYGVKD. J lost 3 bases, V lost 9 bases, and 5 bases had no gene match. Arm-PCR of CDR3 regions and iRepertoire HTBI primers were the basis on which TCR beta libraries were built. TCRdb re-called the multiplex PCR reads through MiXCR, storing one row per CDR3 protein. This table has fewer than 400,000 distinct CDR3 sequences, 20% to 25% appearing once. Time point here: persistent/refractory GD, antithyroid drugs over 5 years with positive TRAb. Making the TCR library involved RNA that had been extracted from PBMCs. This clonotype was counted ten times or more. Antigen: not known.

This sequence was found in a female donor with Graves disease. J is TRBJ2-7 and V is TRBV10-3; 10 bases line up with TRBD1. Specimen: peripheral blood mononuclear cells (PBMCs), collected when the disease was refractory, from a patient treated with antithyroid drugs. The CDR3 here is CAIKGQGFYEQYF. The CDR3 nucleotides are TGTGCCATTAAGGGACAGGGGTTCTACGAGCAGTACTTC.